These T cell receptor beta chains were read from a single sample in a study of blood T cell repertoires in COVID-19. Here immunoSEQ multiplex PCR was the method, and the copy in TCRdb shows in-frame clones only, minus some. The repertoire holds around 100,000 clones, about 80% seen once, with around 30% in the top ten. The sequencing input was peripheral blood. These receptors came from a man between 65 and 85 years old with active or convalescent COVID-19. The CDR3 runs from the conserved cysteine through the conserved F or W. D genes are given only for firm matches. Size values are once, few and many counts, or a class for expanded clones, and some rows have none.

CDR3 protein: CASSLGQVNQPQHF
CDR3 DNA: TGTGCCAGCAGCTTAGGTCAGGTCAATCAGCCCCAGCATTTT
clone size: few
V gene: TRBV7-2
J gene: TRBJ1-5
D gene: .
CDR3 length: 14

CDR3 protein: CASSLGEASGGSGLFF
CDR3 DNA: TGTGCCAGCAGCTTAGGTGAGGCTAGCGGGGGGTCCGGGCTGTTCTTC
clone size: .
V gene: TRBV7-6
J gene: TRBJ2-1
D gene: TRBD2
CDR3 length: 16

CDR3 protein: CASSYSRQGTGYTF
CDR3 DNA: TGTGCCAGCAGTTACTCGAGGCAGGGGACCGGCTACACCTTC
clone size: once
V gene: TRBV6-5
J gene: TRBJ1-2
D gene: .
CDR3 length: 14

CDR3 protein: CAISEQGHSNQPQHF
CDR3 DNA: TGTGCCATCAGTGAACAGGGGCATAGCAATCAGCCCCAGCATTTT
clone size: .
V gene: TRBV10-3
J gene: TRBJ1-5
D gene: TRBD1
CDR3 length: 15

CDR3 protein: CASSRRGGYTF
CDR3 DNA: TGTGCCAGCAGTAGACGAGGTGGCTACACCTTC
clone size: .
V gene: TRBV12-3/TRBV12-4
J gene: TRBJ1-2
D gene: .
CDR3 length: 11

CDR3 protein: CATSDLGGLQSTDTQYF
CDR3 DNA: TGTGCCACCAGTGATTTGGGCGGGCTTCAGAGCACAGATACGCAGTATTTT
clone size: once
V gene: TRBV24-1
J gene: TRBJ2-3
D gene: .
CDR3 length: 17

CDR3 protein: CASRTGQALGNEQFF
CDR3 DNA: TGTGCCAGCAGAACCGGACAGGCCCTAGGCAATGAGCAGTTCTTC
clone size: once
V gene: TRBV7-9
J gene: TRBJ2-1
D gene: TRBD1
CDR3 length: 15

CDR3 protein: CASNGRADSPLHF
CDR3 DNA: TGTGCCAGTAACGGCAGGGCGGATTCACCCCTCCACTTT
clone size: .
V gene: TRBV19
J gene: TRBJ1-6
D gene: .
CDR3 length: 13

CDR3 protein: CASSSGKTQYF
CDR3 DNA: TGTGCCAGCAGCTCAGGGAAGACCCAGTACTTC
clone size: once
V gene: TRBV7-9
J gene: TRBJ2-5
D gene: .
CDR3 length: 11

CDR3 protein: CASSSYRGNTEAFF
CDR3 DNA: TGTGCCAGCAGCTCGTACAGGGGAAACACTGAAGCTTTCTTT
clone size: once
V gene: TRBV11-1
J gene: TRBJ1-1
D gene: TRBD1
CDR3 length: 14

CDR3 protein: CASSSTGFGYEQYF
CDR3 DNA: TGCGCCAGCAGCTCTACAGGGTTCGGCTACGAGCAGTACTTC
clone size: .
V gene: TRBV5-1
J gene: TRBJ2-7
D gene: .
CDR3 length: 14

CDR3 protein: CASSSTTTSGAGANVLTF
CDR3 DNA: TGTGCCAGCAGCTCAACGACTACTTCAGGGGCAGGGGCCAACGTCCTGACTTTC
clone size: .
V gene: TRBV7-9
J gene: TRBJ2-6
D gene: .
CDR3 length: 18

CDR3 protein: CASRTGTKNTEAFF
CDR3 DNA: TGTGCCAGCAGGACCGGGACAAAGAACACTGAAGCTTTCTTT
clone size: few
V gene: TRBV11-2
J gene: TRBJ1-1
D gene: .
CDR3 length: 14

CDR3 protein: CASSYSSAPNQPQHF
CDR3 DNA: TGTGCCAGCAGTTACTCGAGCGCTCCCAATCAGCCCCAGCATTTT
clone size: .
V gene: TRBV6-5
J gene: TRBJ1-5
D gene: .
CDR3 length: 15

CDR3 protein: CASSGASGTGQDTQYF
CDR3 DNA: TGTGCCAGTAGTGGAGCCTCGGGGACAGGGCAAGATACGCAGTATTTT
clone size: .
V gene: TRBV19
J gene: TRBJ2-3
D gene: TRBD1
CDR3 length: 16

CDR3 protein: CASSPGQGATYNSPLHF
CDR3 DNA: TGTGCCAGCAGTCCGGGACAGGGGGCAACCTATAATTCACCCCTCCACTTT
clone size: .
V gene: TRBV5-8
J gene: TRBJ1-6
D gene: TRBD1
CDR3 length: 17

CDR3 protein: CASGRDTTYEQYF
CDR3 DNA: TGTGCTAGTGGACGTGACACAACCTACGAGCAGTACTTC
clone size: .
V gene: TRBV12-5
J gene: TRBJ2-7
D gene: .
CDR3 length: 13

CDR3 protein: CASSLGRWEEETQYF
CDR3 DNA: TGTGCCAGCAGCTTGGGGAGGTGGGAGGAAGAGACCCAGTACTTC
clone size: .
V gene: TRBV5-5
J gene: TRBJ2-5
D gene: .
CDR3 length: 15

CDR3 protein: CASSPRVLQALNEKLFF
CDR3 DNA: TGTGCCAGCAGCCCAAGAGTTCTGCAGGCACTTAATGAAAAACTGTTTTTT
clone size: once
V gene: TRBV4-2
J gene: TRBJ1-4
D gene: .
CDR3 length: 17

CDR3 protein: CASRGGTGGGEKLFF
CDR3 DNA: TGTGCCAGCAGAGGGGGGACAGGGGGAGGGGAAAAACTGTTTTTT
clone size: .
V gene: TRBV27
J gene: TRBJ1-4
D gene: TRBD1
CDR3 length: 15

CDR3 protein: CASSVGVGADEQYF
CDR3 DNA: TGTGCCAGCAGCGTAGGGGTGGGGGCCGACGAGCAGTACTTC
clone size: .
V gene: TRBV9
J gene: TRBJ2-7
D gene: .
CDR3 length: 14

CDR3 protein: CASSLGEREVQFF
CDR3 DNA: TGTGCCAGCAGCTTAGGTGAAAGGGAGGTGCAGTTCTTC
clone size: .
V gene: TRBV7-2
J gene: TRBJ2-1
D gene: .
CDR3 length: 13

CDR3 protein: CASSLGGGLETQYF
CDR3 DNA: TGTGCCAGCAGCTTAGGTGGAGGGTTAGAGACCCAGTACTTC
clone size: once
V gene: TRBV11-2
J gene: TRBJ2-5
D gene: .
CDR3 length: 14

CDR3 protein: CAISGGTDTQYF
CDR3 DNA: TGTGCCATCAGCGGGGGCACAGATACGCAGTATTTT
clone size: .
V gene: TRBV10-3
J gene: TRBJ2-3
D gene: .
CDR3 length: 12

CDR3 protein: CASSGYNNNEQFF
CDR3 DNA: TGTGCCAGCTCAGGGTATAACAACAATGAGCAGTTCTTC
clone size: .
V gene: TRBV27
J gene: TRBJ2-1
D gene: .
CDR3 length: 13

CDR3 protein: CASSYLTSGAPPADEQFF
CDR3 DNA: TGTGCCAGCAGCTACCTGACTAGCGGGGCACCTCCCGCAGATGAGCAGTTCTTC
clone size: .
V gene: TRBV7-9
J gene: TRBJ2-1
D gene: TRBD2
CDR3 length: 18

CDR3 protein: CAIMPGQGPYEQYF
CDR3 DNA: TGTGCCATCATGCCGGGACAGGGACCCTACGAGCAGTACTTC
clone size: .
V gene: TRBV10-3
J gene: TRBJ2-7
D gene: TRBD1
CDR3 length: 14

CDR3 protein: CASSSIGGDISRGGGYTF
CDR3 DNA: TGTGCCAGCAGCTCCATAGGGGGGGACATAAGTCGAGGCGGTGGCTACACCTTC
clone size: once
V gene: TRBV7-8
J gene: TRBJ1-2
D gene: .
CDR3 length: 18

CDR3 protein: CASSLEGVRLWTEAFF
CDR3 DNA: TGTGCCAGCAGCTTAGAGGGGGTCCGGCTGTGGACTGAAGCTTTCTTT
clone size: .
V gene: TRBV7-9
J gene: TRBJ1-1
D gene: .
CDR3 length: 16

CDR3 protein: CASSGTGEINYGYTF
CDR3 DNA: TGTGCCAGCAGTGGGACAGGGGAAATAAACTATGGCTACACCTTC
clone size: .
V gene: TRBV28
J gene: TRBJ1-2
D gene: TRBD1
CDR3 length: 15

CDR3 protein: CASSQLDRGEKLFF
CDR3 DNA: TGTGCCAGCAGCCAACTTGACAGGGGTGAAAAACTGTTTTTT
clone size: few
V gene: TRBV14
J gene: TRBJ1-4
D gene: TRBD1
CDR3 length: 14

CDR3 protein: CASSSGLKETQYF
CDR3 DNA: TGTGCCAGCAGCTCGGGACTTAAAGAGACCCAGTACTTC
clone size: .
V gene: TRBV11-2
J gene: TRBJ2-5
D gene: .
CDR3 length: 13

CDR3 protein: CATSREAVSSYNEQFF
CDR3 DNA: TGTGCCACCAGCAGAGAAGCGGTTAGCTCCTACAATGAGCAGTTCTTC
clone size: .
V gene: TRBV15
J gene: TRBJ2-1
D gene: .
CDR3 length: 16

CDR3 protein: CASSPSSVYNEQFF
CDR3 DNA: TGTGCCAGCAGCCCCTCTAGTGTCTACAATGAGCAGTTCTTC
clone size: once
V gene: TRBV7-9
J gene: TRBJ2-1
D gene: .
CDR3 length: 14

CDR3 protein: CATSTLQGSSYEQYF
CDR3 DNA: TGTGCCACCAGCACCTTACAGGGTTCCTCCTACGAGCAGTACTTC
clone size: .
V gene: TRBV15
J gene: TRBJ2-7
D gene: .
CDR3 length: 15

CDR3 protein: CASRIRGMDTGELFF
CDR3 DNA: TGTGCCAGCAGGATCAGGGGCATGGACACCGGGGAGCTGTTTTTT
clone size: .
V gene: TRBV7-8
J gene: TRBJ2-2
D gene: .
CDR3 length: 15

CDR3 protein: CASSLNAGEGETQYF
CDR3 DNA: TGTGCCAGCAGTTTAAACGCGGGGGAGGGGGAGACCCAGTACTTC
clone size: .
V gene: TRBV27
J gene: TRBJ2-5
D gene: TRBD2
CDR3 length: 15

CDR3 protein: CASSLAGTSGVYNEQFF
CDR3 DNA: TGTGCCAGCAGCTTGGCCGGGACTAGCGGGGTCTACAATGAGCAGTTCTTC
clone size: .
V gene: TRBV7-9
J gene: TRBJ2-1
D gene: TRBD2
CDR3 length: 17